These T cell receptor beta chains were read from a single sample in a study of neoadjuvant anti-PD-1 for oral cavity cancer. Assay used: immunoSEQ multiplex PCR; TCRdb lists only in-frame clones, some missing. The sample carries under 8,000 clones, 62% recorded once. Material: PBMCs, obtained after nivolumab (anti-PD-1) treatment. The receptors were gathered from a person aged 35-79 years with oral cavity squamous cell carcinoma. The CDR3 runs from the conserved cysteine through the conserved F or W. A D gene is named only where the DNA matches it firmly. A row's size may be missing; if present it is once, few, many or a size class.

d_gene,abundance,j_gene,v_gene,CDR3nt,CDR3aa
NA,NA,TRBJ2-6,TRBV28,TGTGCCAGCATTAACCTCGGCGGTGGGGCCAACGTCCTGACTTTC,CASINLGGGANVLTF
NA,NA,TRBJ2-7,TRBV7-8,TGTGCCAGCAGCTTAGCCAGGGGTGGCTACGAGCAGTACTTC,CASSLARGGYEQYF
NA,NA,TRBJ2-5,TRBV7-6,TGTGCCAGCAGCTTAGGGGTCCGGGGGGAGACCCAGTACTTC,CASSLGVRGETQYF
TRBD1,NA,TRBJ2-7,TRBV7-2,TGTGCCAGCACCCCTACAGGGGTCCCCTACGAGCAGTACTTC,CASTPTGVPYEQYF
NA,NA,TRBJ2-3,TRBV4-1,TGCGCCAGCAGCCCCACTGGAGGAGGGAGAGGCCTGGGGACAGATACGCAGTATTTT,CASSPTGGGRGLGTDTQYF
NA,once,TRBJ2-6,TRBV5-1,TGCGCCAGCAGCTTGATGCTTTCTGGGGCCAACGTCCTGACTTTC,CASSLMLSGANVLTF
TRBD1,NA,TRBJ2-7,TRBV5-1,TGCGCCAGCACTCCGCGGACAGGCTCCTACGAGCAGTACTTC,CASTPRTGSYEQYF
NA,NA,TRBJ2-1,TRBV7-9,TGTGCCAGCAGCCCCCGAGAAGCGCAGCGGATTCGGCAGTTCTTC,CASSPREAQRIRQFF
NA,NA,TRBJ1-1,TRBV19,TGTGCCAGTAGTATAACAGGGACCACTGAAGCTTTCTTT,CASSITGTTEAFF
NA,NA,TRBJ2-4,TRBV5-1,TGCGCCAGCAGCTTGGTTGGGACCCTAGCCAAAAACATTCAGTACTTC,CASSLVGTLAKNIQYF